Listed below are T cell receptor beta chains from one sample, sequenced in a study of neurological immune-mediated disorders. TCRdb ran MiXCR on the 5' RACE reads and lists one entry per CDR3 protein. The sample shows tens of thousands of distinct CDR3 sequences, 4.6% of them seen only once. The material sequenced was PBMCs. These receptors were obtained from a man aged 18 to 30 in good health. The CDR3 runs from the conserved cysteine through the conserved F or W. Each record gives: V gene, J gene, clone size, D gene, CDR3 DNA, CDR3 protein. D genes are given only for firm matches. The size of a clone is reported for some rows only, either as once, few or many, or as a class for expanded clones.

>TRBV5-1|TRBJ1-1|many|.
TGCGCCAGCAGCTGGAATGCGGGAGCGAACACTGAAGCTTTCTTT
CASSWNAGANTEAFF
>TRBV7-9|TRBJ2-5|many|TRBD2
TGTGCCAGCAGTATTAGCGGGGGGACTCAAGAGACCCAGTACTTC
CASSISGGTQETQYF
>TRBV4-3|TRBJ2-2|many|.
TGCGCCAGCAGCGGATCCCACAGGGTCACCGGGGAGCTGTTTTTT
CASSGSHRVTGELFF
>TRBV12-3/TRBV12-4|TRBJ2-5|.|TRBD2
TGTGCCAGCAGTCCACCCGGGGGGGCTAGCGGATGGTACCAAGAGACCCAGTACTTC
CASSPPGGASGWYQETQYF
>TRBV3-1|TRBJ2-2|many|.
TGTGCCAGCAGCCAAGTGCGAACCGGGGAGCTGTTTTTT
CASSQVRTGELFF
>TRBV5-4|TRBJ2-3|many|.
TGTGCCAGCAGCCCCGGGGGCGCGAGCGTTGTAGGAGATACGCAGTATTTT
CASSPGGASVVGDTQYF
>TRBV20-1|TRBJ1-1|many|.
TGCAGTGCTAGAGACCCCCTTCAGGGGAGTACTGAAGCTTTCTTT
CSARDPLQGSTEAFF
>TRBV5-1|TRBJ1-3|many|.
TGCGCCAGCGCACAGGGCACTGGAAACACCATATATTTT
CASAQGTGNTIYF
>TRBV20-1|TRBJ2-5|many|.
TGCAGTGCTCACCGGACGGGACAAGAGACCCAGTACTTC
CSAHRTGQETQYF
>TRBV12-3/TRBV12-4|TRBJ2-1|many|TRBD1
TGTGCCAGCAGTTTTTATCAGGGGGCCTCCAATGAGCAGTTCTTC
CASSFYQGASNEQFF
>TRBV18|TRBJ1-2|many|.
TGTGCCAGCTCCGGGACACCGGATAACTATGGCTACACCTTC
CASSGTPDNYGYTF
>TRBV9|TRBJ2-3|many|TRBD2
TGTGCCAGCAGCGCCTTAGCGGGGGCCTCACAGGATACGCAGTATTTT
CASSALAGASQDTQYF
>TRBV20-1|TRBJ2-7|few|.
TGCAGTGCGCGGGCCACTCAGTCCTACGAGCAGTACTTC
CSARATQSYEQYF
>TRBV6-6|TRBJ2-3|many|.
TGTGCCAGCAATCGGGGCACAGATACGCAGTATTTT
CASNRGTDTQYF
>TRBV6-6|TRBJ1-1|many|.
TGTGCCAGCACCTACTCAGGGGTCGGGGGCATGAACACTGAAGCTTTCTTT
CASTYSGVGGMNTEAFF
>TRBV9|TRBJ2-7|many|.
TGTGCCAGCAGCAACCCCGGGACCAACTACGAGCAGTACTTC
CASSNPGTNYEQYF
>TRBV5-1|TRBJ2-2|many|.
TGCGCCAGCAGCATGGGATCCCTAGAGACCGGGGAGCTGTTTTTT
CASSMGSLETGELFF
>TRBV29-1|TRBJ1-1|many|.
TGCAGCGTAACCTCCGACAGGAACACTGAAGCTTTCTTT
CSVTSDRNTEAFF
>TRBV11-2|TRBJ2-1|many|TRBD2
TGTGCCAGCAGCCTCTTAGCGGGGGGGCAGAATGAGCAGTTCTTC
CASSLLAGGQNEQFF
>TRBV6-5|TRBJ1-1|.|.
TGTGCCAGCACTCGGTACGGAGTGAACACTGAAGCTTTCTTT
CASTRYGVNTEAFF
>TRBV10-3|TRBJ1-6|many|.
TGTGCCATCAGTGGGGGGGCCAATAGAGGCTCACCCCTCCACTTT
CAISGGANRGSPLHF
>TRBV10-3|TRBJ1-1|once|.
TGTGCCATCCTGGCCGAGGGGGTCACTGAAGCTTTCTTT
CAILAEGVTEAFF
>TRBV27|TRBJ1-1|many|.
TGTGCCAGCAGTTTACAGGGTATCGGAGGGACTGAAGCTTTCTTT
CASSLQGIGGTEAFF
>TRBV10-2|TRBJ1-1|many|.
TGCGCCAGCAGGGATTCCGGGACCTTAACTGAAGCTTTCTTT
CASRDSGTLTEAFF
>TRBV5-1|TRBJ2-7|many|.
TGCGCCAGCAGCTTAGGGGGAAACGACTACGAGCAGTACTTC
CASSLGGNDYEQYF
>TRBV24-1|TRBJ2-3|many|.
TGTGCCACCAGCAAGGCTTACACAGATACGCAGTATTTT
CATSKAYTDTQYF
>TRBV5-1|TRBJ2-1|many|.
TGCGCCAGCAGCTTGGGAGGGGGGGCCTCCTACAATGAGCAGTTCTTC
CASSLGGGASYNEQFF
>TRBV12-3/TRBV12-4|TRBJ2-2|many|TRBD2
TGTGCCAGCAGCCCTTATAGCGGGGGGGCAATGACCGGGGAGCTGTTTTTT
CASSPYSGGAMTGELFF
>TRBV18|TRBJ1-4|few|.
TGTGCCAGCTCACCGCAGGGGAGTAATGAAAAACTGTTTTTT
CASSPQGSNEKLFF
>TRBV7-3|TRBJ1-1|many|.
TGTGCCAGCAGCCTTGACAGGTACGACACTGAAGCTTTCTTT
CASSLDRYDTEAFF
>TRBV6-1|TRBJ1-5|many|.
TGTGCCAGTACTCCGGGGGGGTTGGCGCCCCAGCATTTT
CASTPGGLAPQHF
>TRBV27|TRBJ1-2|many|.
TGTGCCAGCAGTTTACGGGGACAAAGTAACTATGGCTACACCTTC
CASSLRGQSNYGYTF
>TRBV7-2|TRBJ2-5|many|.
TGTGCCAGCAGCTTAACAGGGAAGCTGGAGACCCAGTACTTC
CASSLTGKLETQYF
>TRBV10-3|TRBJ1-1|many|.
TGTGCCATCATCCCGGGGATGAACACTGAAGCTTTCTTT
CAIIPGMNTEAFF
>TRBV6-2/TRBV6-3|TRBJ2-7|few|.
TGTGCCAGCAGTTACTCGAGACGAAGGGGGGAGCAGTACTTC
CASSYSRRRGEQYF
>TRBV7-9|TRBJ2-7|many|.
TGTGCCAGCAGTCCAGACTATTACGAGCAGTACTTC
CASSPDYYEQYF
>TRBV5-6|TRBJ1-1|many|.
TGTGCCAGCAGCTTTCGGGGGAACACTGAAGCTTTCTTT
CASSFRGNTEAFF
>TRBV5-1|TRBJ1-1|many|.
TGCGCCAGCAGCTTGGATCCGGGGGGCTACAAAGCGAACACTGAAGCTTTCTTT
CASSLDPGGYKANTEAFF
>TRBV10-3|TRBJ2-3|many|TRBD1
TGTGCCATCAGTGCTAGCCCTTTCCCAGGGGGCCATCGGGCTACCCCTCACACAGATACGCAGTATTTT
CAISASPFPGGHRATPHTDTQYF